A single sample gave rise to the 7 T cell receptor beta chains below, sequenced in a study of shared clonotypes between healthy human individuals. Only in-frame clones appear in the TCRdb table, and some are missing; sequencing was by immunoSEQ multiplex PCR. Of approximately 620,000 clones detected, around 97% appear once; the ten largest clones hold roughly 0.055%. Sequences were obtained from naive CD4+ T cells sorted from blood. The subset is: CD45RA+ positively selected. The receptors were gathered from a woman in her thirties in good health.

This CDR3 is CASSLTSGQGINEQFF. CDR3 bases: TGCGCCAGCAGCCTCACCTCGGGACAGGGGATAAATGAGCAGTTCTTC. The V call is TRBV5-1, the J call TRBJ2-1; TRBD1 matches at 10 bases. CDR1 and CDR2 from the germline V gene are SGHRS and YFSETQ. Germline trimming cut 4 bases from V and 7 bases from J; bases unmatched to any gene: 11. CDR3 length: 16 amino acids.

This clone has only one observation. The chain links TRBV5-4 to TRBJ2-5; 8 bases are a match to TRBD1. Per the germline V gene, CDR1 is SGHNT and CDR2 is YYREEE (reference sequence). This CDR3 is 16 amino acids long. J was trimmed by 3 bases and V by 1 base; bases with no gene match: 8. The CDR3 here is CASSLPQGARKETQYF. The CDR3 nucleotides are TGTGCCAGCAGCTTGCCCCAGGGGGCGCGGAAAGAGACCCAGTACTTC.

The genes are TRBV19 and TRBJ2-6; 9 nucleotides match TRBD1. Unmatched junction bases numbered 6, after V lost 6 bases and J lost 3 bases. CDR1 is LNHDA and CDR2 is SQIVND in the germline V gene (reference sequence). The CDR3 length is 16 residues. The CDR3 loop is CASRPGQGNGANVLTF. The CDR3 coding sequence is TGTGCCAGTAGACCGGGACAGGGAAATGGGGCCAACGTCCTGACTTTC.

This chain uses TRBV7-9 with TRBJ2-3; the D is unclear. Germline assignment: CDR1 SEHNR and CDR2 FQNEAQ (reference sequence). This CDR3 is built from 14 residues. Deletions cut 5 bases from V and 8 bases from J, with 17 bases between. The CDR3 is CASSQKASPGTQYF. CDR3 in DNA: TGTGCCAGCAGCCAAAAAGCCTCTCCAGGTACGCAGTATTTT.

The chain joins TRBV18 to TRBJ1-2; TRBD1 matches at 7 bases. The CDR3 is made up of 14 amino acids. Germline assignment: CDR1 KGHSH and CDR2 LQKENI. J lost 3 bases, V lost 3 bases, and 4 bases had no gene match. The CDR3 spells CASSPGRGDYGYTF. CDR3 DNA sequence: TGTGCCAGCTCACCGGGCAGGGGGGACTATGGCTACACCTTC.

This clone was recorded once. The chain carries TRBV5-4 and TRBJ1-2; no clear D gene. CDR3 length: 12 amino acids. Trimming removed 4 bases at V and 4 bases at J, with 8 bases between. Germline V gene data show CDR1 as SGHNT and CDR2 as YYREEE (reference sequence). The CDR3 DNA sequence: TGTGCCAGCAGCATTCAACCCTATGGCTACACCTTC. Its protein is CASSIQPYGYTF.

The gene calls are TRBV6-1 and TRBJ1-4; D might be TRBD1 (6 bases). CDR1 and CDR2 from the germline V gene are MNHNS and SASEGT. Deletions cut 10 bases from V and 4 bases from J, with 16 bases between. The CDR3 is made up of 14 amino acids. The CDR3 loop is CATLLGGVNEKLFF. The DNA of the CDR3 is TGTGCCACCCTCCTAGGGGGGGTTAATGAAAAACTGTTTTTT.